Each of the 5 T cell receptor beta chains below was sequenced from the same sample in a study of T cell responses to AZD1222 COVID-19 vaccine. Data came from immunoSEQ multiplex PCR; TCRdb stores just in-frame clones and leaves some out. The table lists around 120,000 clones, approximately 82% of them singletons. This material consisted of peripheral blood, taken 28 days after the second AZD1222 dose. The source is an adult who received the AZD1222 COVID-19 vaccine.

This chain connects TRBV6-5 to TRBJ1-2, with TRBD1 identical over 8 bases. This CDR3 has 14 residues. Trimming removed 5 bases from V and 7 bases from J; junction bases left unmatched: 9. Germline loops: CDR1 MNHEY, CDR2 SVGAGI. The CDR3 sequence: CASSPPQGAGGYTF. The CDR3 bases are TGTGCCAGCAGTCCCCCCCAGGGGGCTGGTGGCTACACCTTC.

The chain links TRBV5-1 to TRBJ1-1; D is unresolved. The V and J ends lost 4 bases and 8 bases respectively, with 9 bases between them. Germline V gene sequence: CDR1 SGHRS, CDR2 YFSETQ. CDR3 length equals 11 residues. The CDR3, as DNA: TGCGCCAGCAGCACCGGGCCCGAAGCTTTCTTT. Translated: CASSTGPEAFF.

The gene calls are TRBV11-2 and TRBJ1-2; D unclear. There are 10 residues in the CDR3. V gave up 1 base and J gave up 7 bases, with 1 base separating them. Germline V CDR1 and CDR2: SGHAT, FQNNGV. DNA for the CDR3: TGTGCCAGCAGCTTAGTTGGCTACACCTTC. It is translated as CASSLVGYTF.

J is TRBJ2-5 and V is TRBV7-2; D unclear. Germline V CDR1 and CDR2: SGHTA, FQGNSA. The germline V and J ends were trimmed by 1 base and 2 bases, with 8 bases remaining between them. The CDR3 totals 14 residues. The CDR3 sequence: CASSLVSLQETQYF. CDR3 bases: TGTGCCAGCAGCTTAGTTTCGTTACAAGAGACCCAGTACTTC.

This chain uses TRBV19 with TRBJ2-5, with 8 nucleotides matching TRBD2. The CDR3 runs 17 residues. Germline CDR1 LNHDA, CDR2 SQIVND (reference sequence). Trimming removed 0 bases from V and 6 bases from J; junction bases left unmatched: 12. The CDR3 reads CASSIDQNGGAGKTQYF. CDR3 coding DNA: TGTGCCAGTAGTATAGATCAGAACGGGGGGGCCGGGAAGACCCAGTACTTC.